The source of this T cell receptor beta chain is a study of breast tumors, draining lymph nodes, adjacent tissues. This clonotype was detected many times. Its antigen is unknown. This CDR3 region has 14 residues. Per the germline V gene, CDR1 is SGHDN and CDR2 is FVKESK. The V end was cut by 2 bases, the J end by 3 bases, with 9 bases between. Overall study findings and caveats: Tumor T cell lymph node origin was a supported hypothesis, not proven. The data were judged consistent with most tumor T cells coming from lymph node and expanding in tumor. Tumor TCR diversity was below lymph nodes but above nontumor tissue. Luminal-like breast cancer showed significantly greater tumor-nontumor repertoire similarity than basal-like breast cancer did.

One entry per CDR3 protein results from TCRdb running MiXCR on the multiplex PCR reads. The sample contains fewer than 80,000 distinct CDR3 sequences, around two fifths of which appear only once. The V call is TRBV14, the J call TRBJ2-3, with a weak D call TRBD2 (5 bases). The clonotype originates from a female donor with breast cancer. Some clones in this sample may be carry-over from other donors' samples. Sequencing was done on a sample of breast tumor tissue. This chain's CDR3 is CASSQWTLTDTQYF. The CDR3, as DNA: TGTGCCAGCAGCCAATGGACTTTAACAGATACGCAGTATTTT.